The count of the clone carrying this TCR beta chain is one. Its antigen is unidentified. The CDR3 is made up of 15 amino acids. Per germline, CDR1 MNHNS and CDR2 SASEGT. V lost 1 base, J lost 1 base, and 3 bases stayed unmatched. The sample comes from a study of cytomegalovirus exposure and HLA in healthy donors. Primers included in the PCR were 60 Vbeta and 13 Jbeta primers. Assay: immunoSEQ multiplex PCR; the TCRdb copy retains only in-frame clones and omits some. There are approximately 77,000 clones in the sample; approximately 78% occur only once, and 3.5% to 4.5% lies in the top ten. Findings and caveats of the study: Apparent HLA restriction characterized most CMV-associated TCR beta chains in a later analysis. Trimming of TCR beta V- and J-genes showed a link, identified in a later analysis, to a missense DCLRE1C variant. Per a prior analysis, the majority of TCR beta V segments were productive roughly 90% or roughly 30% of the time. Later analysis found that TCR beta chains associated with HLA were more clonally expanded than other, equally common chains.

This TCR came from a man aged 40-55 years in good health and CMV-seronegative. The sample taken for sequencing was PBMCs. This chain joins TRBV6-1 and TRBJ1-1; 7 positions agree with TRBD1. The CDR3 region is CASSEVGQRNTEAFF. The CDR3 coding sequence is TGTGCCAGCAGTGAAGTGGGACAGCGGAACACTGAAGCTTTCTTT.